This passage covers 30 T cell receptor beta chains from one sample sequenced in a study of spatial heterogeneity in lung cancer. TCRdb re-called the 5' RACE reads through MiXCR, storing one row per CDR3 protein. The data contain 40,000 to 55,000 distinct CDR3 sequences, roughly 15% of them singletons. Sample time point: sample taken at primary tumor resection. Specimen: PBMCs, collected at surgery. Source of these receptors: a male donor with early-stage non-small cell lung cancer.

This clonotype appeared a few times. The rearrangement links TRBV6-5 to TRBJ1-2, with 10 bases fitting TRBD1. The ends lost 5 bases at V and 3 bases at J; junction bases unmatched: 3. CDR1 and CDR2 (germline): MNHEY, SVGAGI. The CDR3 runs 14 residues. CDR3 in DNA: TGTGCCAGCAGTCGGGACAGGGGTGACTATGGCTACACCTTC. Amino acids: CASSRDRGDYGYTF.

V usage is TRBV7-8 and J usage is TRBJ1-3; D gene uncertain. The V gene lost 4 bases and the J gene lost 0 bases, with 10 bases spanning the gap. From germline, CDR1 is SGHVS and CDR2 FQNEAQ. The CDR3 sequence is 15 residues long. The CDR3 DNA reads as TGTGCCAGCAGCTCGGAAGTCCTCTCTGGAAACACCATATATTTT. Translated, it gives CASSSEVLSGNTIYF.

The sample holds many counts of this clonotype. The chain carries TRBV4-3 and TRBJ1-4; TRBD1 matches 8 bases. Germline assignment: CDR1 LGHNA and CDR2 YSLEER. The CDR3 has 14 residues. The trim removed 4 bases at V and 7 bases at J, leaving 5 bases unmatched. CDR3 nucleotides: TGCGCCAGCAGCCCAGAAGGGACAGGTGAAAAACTGTTTTTT. Translation: CASSPEGTGEKLFF.

This clonotype was counted between two and nine times. V usage is TRBV10-3 and J usage is TRBJ2-3; maybe TRBD1 (5 bases). The CDR3 loop spans 17 amino acids. CDR1 ENHRY and CDR2 SYGVKD come from the germline V gene. With 0 bases removed from V and 5 bases from J, the gap between germline ends came to 18 bases. The CDR3 DNA reads TGTGCCATCAGTGAGTCCGTGCCAGGACAAGGAAAAGATACGCAGTATTTT. Translating gives CAISESVPGQGKDTQYF.

This clonotype was seen more than once but under ten times. The J gene is TRBJ2-1, the V gene TRBV11-3; tentative D call: TRBD2 (5 bases). Trimming removed 1 base from V and 16 bases from J, with 14 bases in between. The CDR3 totals 12 residues. Germline V CDR1 and CDR2: SGHNT, YENEEA. The CDR3 is CASSLGAGPVFF. CDR3 DNA: TGTGCCAGCAGCTTAGGGGCGGGTCCCGTCTTCTTC.

This clonotype occurred many times. This rearrangement joins TRBV5-6 to TRBJ1-5, with D unclear. Trimming stripped 1 base from V and 4 bases from J, with 9 bases between. CDR1 and CDR2 (germline): SGHDT, YYEEEE. The CDR3 has 14 residues. Written as DNA, the CDR3 is TGTGCCAGCAGCTTGACGGCAGTTAATCAGCCCCAGCATTTT. This translates into CASSLTAVNQPQHF. Complete variable domain (other parts from reference TRBV5-6 and TRBJ1-5): DAGVTQSPTHLIKTRGQQVTLRCSPKSGHDTVSWYQQALGQGPQFIFQYYEEEERQRGNFPDRFSGHQFPNYSSELNVNALLLGDSALYLCASSLTAVNQPQHFGDGTRLSIL.

The V and J genes are TRBV29-1 and TRBJ2-3, with TRBD2 as a possible D gene (6 bases). Germline assignment: CDR1 SQVTM and CDR2 ANQGSEA. This CDR3 region has 12 residues. V lost 8 bases and J 4 bases, leaving 13 bases between the germline ends. The CDR3 loop is CSPGTFSDTQYF. CDR3 in DNA: TGCAGCCCCGGGACTTTTTCAGATACGCAGTATTTT.

At least ten counts were recorded for this clonotype. V usage is TRBV20-1 and J usage is TRBJ2-1; possible D gene TRBD2, 5 bases. From germline, CDR1 is DFQATT and CDR2 SNEGSKA (reference sequence). The V end was cut by 3 bases, the J end by 9 bases, with 15 bases between. The CDR3 totals 13 residues. CDR3 in amino acids: CSARASGGVEQFF. CDR3 coding DNA: TGCAGTGCTAGGGCCAGCGGTGGTGTTGAGCAGTTCTTC.

At least ten counts were recorded for this clonotype. The chain uses TRBV28 and TRBJ2-1, with TRBD2 identical over 11 bases. The germline gives CDR1 MDHEN, CDR2 SYDVKM. CDR3 length equals 21 residues. V gave up 6 bases and J gave up 0 bases; unmatched junction bases: 19. CDR3: CASRSRLAGYHYKGSYNEQFF. The DNA of the CDR3 is TGTGCCAGCAGATCTCGACTAGCGGGATACCACTATAAGGGCTCCTACAATGAGCAGTTCTTC.

The V gene is TRBV6-5, the J gene TRBJ2-2; TRBD2 agrees at 9 bases. The CDR3 has 16 residues. From germline, CDR1 is MNHEY and CDR2 SVGAGI. V shed 2 bases and J 2 bases; nucleotides not matched to a gene: 3. The CDR3 bases are TGTGCCAGCAGTTACCAGGGACTAGCCAACACCGGGGAGCTGTTTTTT. This translates into CASSYQGLANTGELFF.

Worth noting for this clonotype: A much larger clone is a single base away; this may be a read error. The chain links TRBV7-2 to TRBJ2-1, with TRBD2 as a possible D gene (5 bases). The germline V gene has CDR1 SGHTA and CDR2 FQGNSA. The CDR3 has 13 residues. Deletions cut 4 bases from V and 9 bases from J, with 13 bases between. The CDR3 spells CASSSRQGSEQFF. The CDR3 nucleotides are TGTGCCAGCAGCTCACGTCAAGGGAGTGAGCAGTTCTTC. The entire variable domain, with the rest obtained from reference TRBV7-2 and TRBJ2-1, is as follows: GAGVSQSPSNKVTEKGKDVELRCDPISGHTALYWYRQSLGQGLEFLIYFQGNSAPDKSGLPSDRFSAERTGGSVSTLTIQRTQQEDSAVYLCASSSRQGSEQFFGPGTRLTVL.

This clonotype was seen at least ten times. The CDR3, as DNA: TGTGCCACCAGCAGGGGGACTAGCGGCTACGAGCAGTACTTC. It codes for CATSRGTSGYEQYF. The chain is built from TRBV15 and TRBJ2-7; 11 bases are shared with TRBD2. Germline values: CDR1 LNHNV, CDR2 YYDKDF (reference sequence). Trimming cost V 3 bases and J 3 bases; bases outside gene matches: 1. This CDR3 comprises 14 residues.

This clonotype has a single count. The chain recombines TRBV14 with TRBJ2-1; D might be TRBD1 or TRBD2, each matching 5 bases. The germline gives CDR1 SGHDN, CDR2 FVKESK. The length of the CDR3 is 12 residues. V was clipped by 0 bases and J by 14 bases, with 11 bases between them. CDR3 DNA: TGTGCCAGCAGCCAAGATACAGGAGGAAAGTTCTTC. Amino acids: CASSQDTGGKFF.

This clonotype has a handful of counts. The chain carries TRBV7-9 and TRBJ2-4; D is unclear. CDR1 is SEHNR and CDR2 is FQNEAQ in the germline V gene (reference sequence). V was clipped by 1 base and J by 5 bases, with 6 bases between them. The CDR3 runs to 13 residues. The CDR3 is CASSLVRENIQYF. CDR3 nucleotides: TGTGCCAGCAGCTTAGTCCGGGAAAACATTCAGTACTTC.

This clonotype has ten or more counts. This CDR3 reads CASSPYTDTQYF. The CDR3, as DNA: TGTGCCAGCAGCCCTTACACAGATACGCAGTATTTT. V usage is TRBV7-8 and J usage is TRBJ2-3; D not resolved. Germline lookup yields CDR1 SGHVS and CDR2 FQNEAQ. CDR3 length equals 12 residues. Trimming cost V 5 bases and J 2 bases, with 5 bases left between them.

The sample holds many counts of this clonotype. V usage is TRBV29-1 and J usage is TRBJ2-7, with a possible D match to TRBD1 (6 bases). Germline CDR1 reads SQVTM; CDR2 reads ANQGSEA. V lost 6 bases, J lost 1 base, and 16 bases lay in between. This CDR3 is 14 amino acids long. The CDR3 nucleotides are TGCAGCGTCCTTGGACAGAAAGGTTCCTACGAGCAGTACTTC. This gives the protein CSVLGQKGSYEQYF.

The gene calls are TRBV20-1 and TRBJ2-3; no clear D. This CDR3 has 12 amino acids. Germline CDR1 DFQATT, CDR2 SNEGSKA (reference sequence). Trimming pared 5 bases from V and 3 bases from J, leaving 9 bases between. The CDR3 region has the DNA TGCAGTGCTCCCGAGACAACAGATACGCAGTATTTT. Its protein product is CSAPETTDTQYF.

This clonotype was seen many times. The chain couples TRBV6-6 to TRBJ1-5; a weak D match, TRBD1 (5 bases). Trimming left V 2 bases short and J 5 bases short, with 7 bases between. The CDR3 consists of 13 residues. The germline gives CDR1 MNHNY, CDR2 SVGAGI (reference sequence). The CDR3 DNA reads TGTGCCAGCAGTTACAGGGGATATCAGCCCCAGCATTTT. It is translated as CASSYRGYQPQHF.

In nucleotides, the CDR3 is TGTGCCAGCAGTTTTATAGCGGGAGCGGCGAATACGCAGTATTTT. It is translated as CASSFIAGAANTQYF. V is TRBV27 and J is TRBJ2-3; TRBD2 aligns across 9 bases. With V trimmed by 3 bases and J by 7 bases, 8 bases remained unmatched. The germline gives CDR1 MNHEY, CDR2 SMNVEV (reference sequence). This CDR3 spans 15 amino acids.

This clonotype has a handful of counts. The chain employs TRBV29-1 and TRBJ2-3; TRBD1 is a possible D gene (5 bases). With 5 bases removed from V and 0 bases from J, the gap between germline ends came to 12 bases. This CDR3 has 14 residues. CDR1 and CDR2 (germline): SQVTM, ANQGSEA. CDR3 residues: CSVRTTSSTDTQYF. The CDR3 DNA reads TGCAGCGTTAGGACAACCTCTAGCACAGATACGCAGTATTTT.

This clonotype was observed a handful of times. The V and J genes are TRBV29-1 and TRBJ2-5, with 10 positions matching TRBD2. V dropped 8 bases and J dropped 3; count of bases not matched to a gene: 3. The germline gives CDR1 SQVTM, CDR2 ANQGSEA. This CDR3 spans 12 amino acids. CDR3 sequence reads: CSSLAGEETQYF. CDR3 sequence (DNA): TGCAGCTCTCTAGCGGGAGAAGAGACCCAGTACTTC.

This clonotype was seen at least ten times. The chain is built from TRBV7-9 and TRBJ2-7; the D is unclear. The CDR3 covers 15 residues. Trimming left V 1 base short and J 7 bases short, with 17 bases between. Germline values: CDR1 SEHNR, CDR2 FQNEAQ (reference sequence). CDR3 coding DNA: TGTGCCAGCAGCTTAGACGGGCTATACGGCGAGGAGCAGTACTTC. It translates to CASSLDGLYGEEQYF.

This clonotype was seen at least ten times. The chain recombines TRBV24-1 with TRBJ2-2; tentatively, D is TRBD2 (7 bases). The germline V and J ends were trimmed by 7 bases and 5 bases, with 16 bases remaining between them. Germline values: CDR1 KGHDR, CDR2 SFDVKD. CDR3 length: 15 amino acids. CDR3 loop: CATRPGGRYTGELFF. DNA for the CDR3: TGTGCCACCAGACCGGGGGGCCGGTATACCGGGGAGCTGTTTTTT.

The V call is TRBV7-2, the J call TRBJ1-2; possible D gene TRBD1, 5 bases. CDR3 length: 14 amino acids. CDR1 and CDR2 (germline): SGHTA, FQGNSA. V lost 2 bases and J 4 bases, leaving 11 bases between the germline ends. The CDR3 bases are TGTGCCAGCAGCTTATCGGGGCGCGCCTATGGCTACACCTTC. This sequence encodes CASSLSGRAYGYTF.

In this sample, this clonotype turned up a few times. The chain uses TRBV10-3 and TRBJ1-3; TRBD1 matches at 8 bases. Germline assignment: CDR1 ENHRY and CDR2 SYGVKD. V was pared by 6 bases and J by 0 bases, with 7 bases of the junction left unmatched. CDR3 size: 16 residues. CDR3 sequence: CAISWDRTASGNTIYF. The CDR3 bases are TGTGCCATCAGCTGGGACAGGACAGCCTCTGGAAACACCATATATTTT.

The J gene is TRBJ2-3, the V gene TRBV7-9; TRBD1 might be the D (6 bases). This CDR3 comprises 14 residues. CDR1 and CDR2 (germline): SEHNR, FQNEAQ (reference sequence). Trimming took off 4 bases at V and 2 bases at J, with 10 bases between the two ends. As DNA, the CDR3 is TGTGCCAGCAGCTCCAACAGGGACACAGATACGCAGTATTTT. Translated: CASSSNRDTDTQYF.

CDR3 DNA: TGCAGTGCTACTGAAGGGCAGGGGGATAACACCGGGGAGCTGTTTTTT. Protein product: CSATEGQGDNTGELFF. J is TRBJ2-2 and V is TRBV20-1; TRBD1 agrees at 7 bases. Germline V lookup: CDR1 DFQATT, CDR2 SNEGSKA (reference sequence). With 4 bases clipped from V and 2 bases from J, the junction kept 10 bases outside the gene matches. This CDR3 has 16 amino acids.

This clonotype was observed a handful of times. One end of the junction fails to match germline, which may point to a read error. This rearrangement joins TRBV7-2 to TRBJ1-1, with D possibly being TRBD1 (6 bases). The CDR3 extends over 12 amino acids. Germline V gene lookup returns CDR1 SGHTA and CDR2 FQGNSA. CDR3 protein: CASSSRTADFLF. The CDR3, as DNA: TGTGCCAGCAGCTCTCGGACAGCTGACTTTCTCTTT.

This clonotype has at least ten counts. This chain links TRBV5-1 with TRBJ2-1; D possibly matches TRBD1 or TRBD2 (5 bases each). V lost 4 bases and J lost 0, with 11 bases in between. The CDR3 length is 15 residues. From germline, CDR1 is SGHRS and CDR2 YFSETQ. CDR3 protein: CASSPGLFSYNEQFF. The CDR3 DNA reads as TGCGCCAGCAGCCCGGGGCTCTTCTCCTACAATGAGCAGTTCTTC.

The genes are TRBV15 and TRBJ2-3; D call uncertain. The CDR3 length is 12 residues. V was trimmed by 5 bases and J by 1 base, leaving 4 bases between them. Per germline, CDR1 LNHNV and CDR2 YYDKDF (reference sequence). The CDR3 region is CATSGGTDTQYF. In DNA, the CDR3 is TGTGCCACCAGCGGGGGCACAGATACGCAGTATTTT.